The 28 T cell receptor beta chains listed next were all sequenced from one sample in a study of response to subunit inactivated influenza vaccine. TCRdb reprocessed the RT-PCR reads via MiXCR and lists one record per CDR3 protein. The data show about 480,000 distinct CDR3 sequences, with around 25% seen just once and around 1.8% held by the top ten. This specimen was CD4+ T cells sorted from PBMCs, taken around 5 days after vaccination. These receptors originate from a man aged 50 or older who received an inactivated influenza vaccine.

The J gene is TRBJ2-3, the V gene TRBV20-1; perhaps TRBD1 as D (6 bases). Deletions cut 4 bases from V and 2 bases from J, with 13 bases between. The germline gives CDR1 DFQATT, CDR2 SNEGSKA (reference sequence). The CDR3 runs 14 residues. CDR3 sequence: CSATRQEYTDTQYF. CDR3 bases: TGCAGTGCTACCAGACAGGAATACACAGATACGCAGTATTTT.

The gene calls are TRBV20-1 and TRBJ2-7; D unresolved. From germline, CDR1 is DFQATT and CDR2 SNEGSKA (reference sequence). The CDR3 has 13 residues. V was clipped by 3 bases and J by 0 bases, with 9 bases between them. CDR3 nucleotides: TGCAGTGCTAGGGGCCGATCCTCCTACGAGCAGTACTTC. Its translation is CSARGRSSYEQYF.

At least ten counts were recorded for this clonotype. This sequence joins TRBV20-1 and TRBJ1-1; D call uncertain. Germline CDR1 reads DFQATT; CDR2 reads SNEGSKA (reference sequence). With 0 bases removed from V and 3 bases from J, the gap between germline ends came to 8 bases. This CDR3 spans 13 amino acids. The CDR3 here is CSAREGGHTEAFF. The CDR3 nucleotides are TGCAGTGCTAGAGAGGGTGGGCACACTGAAGCTTTCTTT.

This chain uses TRBV9 with TRBJ2-7; D ambiguous. Trimming pared 4 bases from V and 0 bases from J, leaving 11 bases between. There are 14 residues in the CDR3. Germline V gene sequence: CDR1 SGDLS, CDR2 YYNGEE. DNA for the CDR3: TGTGCCAGCAGCCCGCGATGGAGCTCCTACGAGCAGTACTTC. This gives the protein CASSPRWSSYEQYF.

This clonotype came up a few times. The V call is TRBV6-2 or TRBV6-3, the J call TRBJ2-1, with 10 positions matching TRBD2. Per germline, CDR1 MNHEY and CDR2 SVGEGT. V gave up 2 bases and J gave up 7 bases; unmatched junction bases: 5. The CDR3 is 15 residues long. The CDR3 sequence: CASSYPASGRNEQFF. The CDR3, as DNA: TGTGCCAGCAGTTACCCGGCTAGCGGGAGAAATGAGCAGTTCTTC.

The rearrangement links TRBV29-1 to TRBJ1-2; D possibly corresponds to TRBD1 (5 bases). The CDR3 loop spans 11 amino acids. CDR1 is SQVTM, CDR2 ANQGSEA, per germline. V was pared by 4 bases and J by 2 bases, with 5 bases between. CDR3 residues: CSVGQNYGYTF. The CDR3, as DNA: TGCAGCGTTGGACAGAACTATGGCTACACCTTC.

The V gene is TRBV20-1, the J gene TRBJ2-5, with D maybe TRBD2 (5 bases). Germline V gives CDR1 DFQATT, CDR2 SNEGSKA (reference sequence). This CDR3 region has 15 residues. Trimming took off 5 bases at V and 2 bases at J, with 18 bases between the two ends. Here the CDR3 reads CSAYSGRGGQETQYF. The CDR3 DNA follows: TGCAGTGCTTACTCGGGGAGAGGTGGGCAAGAGACCCAGTACTTC.

This clonotype was observed a handful of times. The rearrangement joins TRBV7-2 to TRBJ2-2, with D possibly matching TRBD1 (6 bases). The germline CDR1 and CDR2 sequences are SGHTA and FQGNSA. The length of the CDR3 is 15 residues. The V gene lost 2 bases and the J gene lost 4 bases, with 11 bases spanning the gap. CDR3 amino acids: CASSLLGQTTGELFF. As DNA, the CDR3 is TGTGCCAGCAGCTTATTGGGACAAACCACCGGGGAGCTGTTTTTT.

This clonotype came up a few times. The J gene is TRBJ2-3, the V gene TRBV15, with D possibly TRBD1 on 6 matching bases. The germline V and J ends were trimmed by 4 bases and 3 bases, with 8 bases remaining between them. The CDR3 runs to 13 residues. Germline CDR1 and CDR2: LNHNV and YYDKDF (reference sequence). CDR3 loop: CATSIQGTDTQYF. DNA for the CDR3: TGTGCCACCAGCATCCAGGGGACAGATACGCAGTATTTT.

The rearrangement joins TRBV12-3 or TRBV12-4 to TRBJ1-5, with no clear D. The V gene lost 7 bases and the J gene lost 5 bases, with 12 bases spanning the gap. The CDR3 totals 13 residues. CDR3 sequence (DNA): TGTGCCAGCACCACGGACGCGGATCAGCCCCAGCATTTT. Translating gives CASTTDADQPQHF.

This clonotype was seen a few times. The J gene is TRBJ1-1, the V gene TRBV5-1, with 8 positions matching TRBD1. The CDR3 sequence is 16 residues long. Germline loops: CDR1 SGHRS, CDR2 YFSETQ. J was trimmed by 2 bases and V by 4 bases; bases with no gene match: 10. The DNA for the CDR3 is TGCGCCAGCAGCCCATGGACAGGGAGGGCCAACACTGAAGCTTTCTTT. Translated, it gives CASSPWTGRANTEAFF.

The chain joins TRBV4-3 to TRBJ1-6; no firm D call. Trimming stripped 1 base from V and 14 bases from J, with 21 bases between. The germline CDR1 and CDR2 sequences are LGHNA and YSLEER. CDR3 size: 16 residues. Here the CDR3 reads CASSQVLSDRSSTLHF. The CDR3 coding sequence is TGCGCCAGCAGCCAAGTCCTTTCGGACCGGTCAAGCACCCTCCACTTT.

This clonotype was recorded a few times. The chain recombines TRBV20-1 with TRBJ2-3, with a weak D call TRBD2 (5 bases). V was cut by 3 bases and J by 4 bases, with 8 bases left in between. This CDR3 is 12 amino acids long. Germline loops: CDR1 DFQATT, CDR2 SNEGSKA (reference sequence). The CDR3 is CSASGKADTQYF. CDR3 nucleotides: TGCAGTGCTAGCGGGAAGGCAGATACGCAGTATTTT.

This clonotype was counted a few times. This rearrangement joins TRBV6-1 to TRBJ2-1; 14 bases are shared with TRBD2. Germline V gene sequence: CDR1 MNHNS, CDR2 SASEGT. Trimming cost V 6 bases and J 7 bases; bases outside gene matches: 8. CDR3 length: 16 residues. CDR3 residues: CASRPRLAGGWNEQFF. Written as DNA, the CDR3 is TGTGCCAGCAGGCCTAGACTAGCGGGAGGGTGGAATGAGCAGTTCTTC.

The chain combines TRBV20-1 with TRBJ1-2; maybe TRBD1 (5 bases). V lost 5 bases and J 8 bases, leaving 18 bases between the germline ends. The V gene's germline CDR1 is DFQATT and CDR2 SNEGSKA (reference sequence). The CDR3 length is 13 residues. The CDR3: CSAGWTQQAGYTF. The CDR3 nucleotides are TGCAGTGCTGGCTGGACTCAACAGGCCGGCTACACCTTC.

This clonotype has just a few counts. The chain joins TRBV7-2 to TRBJ2-7; 9 nucleotides match TRBD2. V gave up 3 bases and J gave up 2 bases; unmatched junction bases: 5. The CDR3 is made up of 15 amino acids. Germline lookup yields CDR1 SGHTA and CDR2 FQGNSA. This chain's CDR3 is CASSLGLAPTYEQYF. CDR3 in DNA: TGTGCCAGCAGCTTGGGACTAGCCCCAACCTACGAGCAGTACTTC.

This clonotype was found a few times. The genes are TRBV20-1 and TRBJ2-7, with 10 bases lining up with TRBD2. CDR1 and CDR2 from the germline V gene are DFQATT and SNEGSKA (reference sequence). V trimming: 4 bases; J trimming: 4 bases; junction bases outside the gene matches: 4. The CDR3 spans 13 residues. This chain's CDR3 is CSATGTSEYEQYF. The CDR3 DNA sequence: TGCAGTGCTACCGGGACTAGCGAGTACGAGCAGTACTTC.

This clonotype was seen a handful of times. The CDR3 sequence is CASSLVVQYDPWETQYF. CDR3 DNA sequence: TGTGCCAGCAGCTTAGTGGTACAGTACGACCCCTGGGAGACCCAGTACTTC. This sequence joins TRBV11-2 and TRBJ2-5; the D is unclear. This CDR3 contains 17 residues. The germline V gene has CDR1 SGHAT and CDR2 FQNNGV. V lost 1 base and J lost 5, with 20 bases in between.

This clonotype was detected a few times. This rearrangement joins TRBV28 to TRBJ1-5, with TRBD1 matching 7 bases. The V segment lost 1 base and the J segment 6 bases; nucleotides outside the gene matches: 3. Germline V lookup: CDR1 MDHEN, CDR2 SYDVKM. The length of the CDR3 is 14 residues. CDR3 loop: CASSLSGGTQPQHF. For the CDR3, the DNA is TGTGCCAGCAGTTTATCAGGGGGGACTCAGCCCCAGCATTTT.

The V call is TRBV5-6, the J call TRBJ1-1; D gene uncertain. The CDR3 runs 13 residues. V was shortened by 1 base and J by 4 bases, with 8 bases between the two germline ends. The germline V gene has CDR1 SGHDT and CDR2 YYEEEE. Written as DNA, the CDR3 is TGTGCCAGCAGCTTGCCGAGATCCACTGAAGCTTTCTTT. Translating it yields CASSLPRSTEAFF.

The CDR3: CSARDASGDYEQFF. The DNA of the CDR3 is TGCAGTGCTAGAGATGCTAGCGGGGACTATGAGCAGTTCTTC. The rearrangement uses TRBV20-1 and TRBJ2-1; 9 nucleotides line up with TRBD2. This CDR3 comprises 14 residues. J lost 8 bases, V lost 0 bases, and 5 bases had no gene match. Germline V CDR1 and CDR2: DFQATT, SNEGSKA (reference sequence).

The chain combines TRBV29-1 with TRBJ2-3; D perhaps matches TRBD1 (6 bases). The CDR3 loop spans 14 amino acids. Trimming took off 5 bases at V and 4 bases at J, with 16 bases between the two ends. Germline loops: CDR1 SQVTM, CDR2 ANQGSEA. The chain's CDR3 is CSVRGQNLPDTQYF. In nucleotides, the CDR3 is TGCAGCGTTAGAGGACAGAACCTCCCAGATACGCAGTATTTT.

This clonotype was recorded a few times. This chain uses TRBV7-7 with TRBJ2-3, with TRBD2 matching 8 bases. V dropped 5 bases and J dropped 0; count of bases not matched to a gene: 7. This CDR3 region has 16 residues. The germline CDR1 and CDR2 sequences are SSHAT and FNYEAQ (reference sequence). CDR3 protein: CASSPSGRGSTDTQYF. The CDR3 region has the DNA TGTGCCAGCAGCCCAAGCGGGAGAGGAAGCACAGATACGCAGTATTTT.

This clonotype was observed a single time. The chain couples TRBV21-1 to TRBJ2-6; the table's TRBD2 call for D was not verified on the DNA. TRBV21-1 is a pseudogene segment. CDR3 length equals 21 residues. The CDR3 bases are TGTGCCAGCAGCGAGAGGGACCAATGGGACTTACCCTGCTCTGGGGCCAACGTCCTGACTTTC. It encodes CASSERDQWDLPCSGANVLTF.

This clonotype was observed a few times. The chain carries TRBV6-1 and TRBJ2-1; unclear D gene. V was shortened by 5 bases and J by 2 bases, with 13 bases between the two germline ends. Per the germline V gene, CDR1 is MNHNS and CDR2 is SASEGT. This CDR3 is built from 15 residues. CDR3 residues: CASSKLTGPYNEQFF. CDR3 coding DNA: TGTGCCAGCAGTAAACTAACCGGTCCCTACAATGAGCAGTTCTTC.

The chain joins TRBV7-2 to TRBJ2-5; unclear D gene. This CDR3 is 16 amino acids long. V was trimmed by 1 base and J by 3 bases, leaving 15 bases between them. Germline-derived CDR1 and CDR2 are SGHTA and FQGNSA. CDR3 in amino acids: CASSLVSLGQKETQYF. In DNA, the CDR3 is TGTGCCAGCAGCTTAGTTTCTCTAGGGCAGAAAGAGACCCAGTACTTC.

CDR3 bases: TGTGCCAGCAGCATTACGAGCGGGGGTGCCTACAATGAGCAGTTCTTC. It codes for CASSITSGGAYNEQFF. The chain recombines TRBV7-2 with TRBJ2-1; 8 bases match TRBD2. Germline CDR1 SGHTA, CDR2 FQGNSA. Trimming at V came to 5 bases and at J to 2 bases, leaving 8 bases not matched to a gene. This CDR3 spans 16 amino acids.

The rearrangement links TRBV10-2 to TRBJ2-7, with TRBD2 matching over 9 bases. V lost 2 bases, J lost 2 bases, and 4 bases stayed unmatched. The CDR3 is made up of 15 amino acids. From germline, CDR1 is WSHSY and CDR2 SAAADI. Written as DNA, the CDR3 is TGCGCCAGCAGTGAGGAAGCGGGGGGCACCTACGAGCAGTACTTC. Protein: CASSEEAGGTYEQYF.